These T cell receptor beta chains were read from a single sample in a study of T cell repertoires in cytomegalovirus infection. TCRdb analysed the reads with MiXCR anew, one entry per CDR3 protein. The sample contains 300,000 to 400,000 distinct CDR3 sequences, less than 20% of which appear only once. Sequencing input: PBMCs. The receptors here all came from a human donor in good health (CMV status not recorded). Some clones in this sample may be carry-over from other donors' samples. CDR3s include the opening cysteine and the closing phenylalanine or tryptophan. A D gene is named only where the DNA matches it firmly. Only part of the rows carry a size: once, few, many, or a class if the clone is expanded.

>NA|many|TRBV10-3|TRBJ2-3
CAIKPRRESATDTQYF
TGTGCCATCAAGCCCAGACGGGAGTCCGCCACAGATACGCAGTATTTT
>NA|once|TRBV7-7|TRBJ1-5
CASSSGRSFSNQPQHF
TGTGCCAGCAGCTCGGGACGGAGCTTTAGCAATCAGCCCCAGCATTTT
>NA|NA|TRBV5-1|TRBJ2-7
CASSLEAPLAQYF
TGCGCCAGCAGCTTGGAGGCGCCCCTCGCGCAGTACTTC
>NA|NA|TRBV20-1|TRBJ1-3
CSAEDPRRSGNTIYF
TGCAGTGCTGAAGATCCCCGAAGATCTGGAAACACCATATATTTT
>TRBD2|few|TRBV18|TRBJ2-5
CASSPRAGGPGETQYF
TGTGCCAGCTCACCTCGAGCGGGAGGGCCTGGGGAGACCCAGTACTTC
>NA|many|TRBV7-2|TRBJ2-3
CASSLALLLQGDTQYF
TGTGCCAGCAGCTTAGCCCTCCTCTTACAGGGCGATACGCAGTATTTT
>NA|NA|TRBV4-3|TRBJ2-7
CASSLSGTLVSEQYF
TGCGCCAGCAGCCTATCCGGGACTCTCGTGTCGGAGCAGTACTTC
>TRBD1|NA|TRBV5-3|TRBJ2-1
CASSLKFGQGANEQFF
TGTGCCAGCAGCTTGAAGTTCGGACAGGGGGCCAATGAGCAGTTCTTC
>NA|few|TRBV20-1|TRBJ1-2
CSAPSQGSVGYYGYTF
TGCAGTGCACCCTCGCAGGGGTCGGTGGGGTACTATGGCTACACCTTC
>NA|many|TRBV6-1|TRBJ2-3
CASSGTLGRTDTQYF
TGTGCCAGCAGTGGCACCCTCGGCCGCACAGATACGCAGTATTTT
>TRBD2|NA|TRBV12-3/TRBV12-4|TRBJ2-1
CASSRTSDEQFF
TGTGCCAGCAGTCGGACTAGCGATGAGCAGTTCTTC
>NA|many|TRBV7-2|TRBJ2-7
CASSLVGWGEQYF
TGTGCCAGCAGCTTAGTCGGTTGGGGCGAGCAGTACTTC
>NA|NA|TRBV5-4|TRBJ2-5
CASSLEAHQETQYF
TGTGCCAGCAGCTTGGAGGCGCACCAAGAGACCCAGTACTTC
>NA|few|TRBV5-1|TRBJ1-1
CASSFGGQNTEAFF
TGCGCCAGCAGCTTTGGAGGGCAGAACACTGAAGCTTTCTTT
>TRBD1|few|TRBV27|TRBJ1-1
CASSTGTGVDTEAFF
TGTGCCAGCAGTACTGGGACAGGGGTGGACACTGAAGCTTTCTTT
>TRBD2|few|TRBV19|TRBJ2-1
CASSKAGSYNEQFF
TGTGCCAGTAGTAAAGCGGGGTCCTACAATGAGCAGTTCTTC
>NA|many|TRBV7-2|TRBJ1-4
CASSLAPANEKLFF
TGTGCCAGCAGCTTAGCGCCCGCGAATGAAAAACTGTTTTTT
>TRBD2|NA|TRBV12-3/TRBV12-4|TRBJ2-7
CASRTGLAGGTYEQYF
TGTGCCAGCAGGACGGGACTAGCGGGGGGGACCTACGAGCAGTACTTC
>TRBD1|NA|TRBV7-9|TRBJ2-7
CASSPDRGPIGAYEQYF
TGTGCCAGCAGCCCTGACAGGGGACCCATCGGGGCCTACGAGCAGTACTTC
>NA|many|TRBV7-2|TRBJ2-1
CASSFQADTEQFF
TGTGCCAGCAGCTTCCAAGCGGATACGGAGCAGTTCTTC
>TRBD1|few|TRBV4-1|TRBJ1-5
CASSAVDRVGQPQHF
TGCGCCAGCAGCGCCGTGGACAGGGTCGGGCAGCCCCAGCATTTT
>TRBD1|many|TRBV19|TRBJ1-5
CASKIQGEFNQPQHF
TGTGCCAGTAAGATACAGGGGGAATTCAATCAGCCCCAGCATTTT
>TRBD1|few|TRBV7-6|TRBJ1-6
CASSTRGRGTLVSPLHF
TGTGCCAGCAGCACGCGGGGCAGGGGGACGCTCGTGTCTCCCCTCCACTTT
>NA|many|TRBV7-2|TRBJ1-4
CASSLIPGDNEKLFF
TGTGCCAGCAGCTTAATCCCGGGTGACAATGAAAAACTGTTTTTT
>NA|NA|TRBV20-1|TRBJ1-1
CSARAVPGEATEAFF
TGCAGTGCTAGGGCGGTACCAGGGGAAGCGACTGAAGCTTTCTTT
>TRBD1|NA|TRBV11-2|TRBJ1-2
CASSFGTGGDGYTF
TGTGCCAGCAGCTTTGGGACAGGGGGAGACGGCTACACCTTC
>TRBD2|NA|TRBV4-3|TRBJ2-5
CASSQAMNSGGPYQETQYF
TGCGCCAGCAGCCAAGCAATGAATAGCGGGGGCCCGTACCAAGAGACCCAGTACTTC
>TRBD2|many|TRBV7-8|TRBJ2-5
CASNLSGGAGTQYF
TGTGCCAGCAACCTTAGCGGGGGGGCGGGGACCCAGTACTTC
>NA|many|TRBV5-4|TRBJ2-5
CASSLAGNQETQYF
TGTGCCAGCAGCTTGGCGGGGAACCAAGAGACCCAGTACTTC
>TRBD2|few|TRBV5-1|TRBJ2-5
CASRPAGGSQETQYF
TGCGCCAGCAGGCCAGCGGGGGGGTCACAAGAGACCCAGTACTTC
>TRBD1|many|TRBV7-2|TRBJ1-5
CASSLQTGGGNQPQHF
TGTGCCAGCAGCTTACAAACAGGGGGGGGAAATCAGCCCCAGCATTTT
>NA|few|TRBV10-3|TRBJ2-7
CAISAGGIYEQYF
TGTGCCATCAGTGCCGGGGGAATCTACGAGCAGTACTTC
>NA|many|TRBV28|TRBJ1-4
CASSTPGTVNEKLFF
TGTGCCAGCAGTACCCCCGGGACGGTAAATGAAAAACTGTTTTTT
>NA|many|TRBV7-2|TRBJ2-5
CASSWGGTEQETQYF
TGTGCCAGCAGCTGGGGGGGGACAGAACAAGAGACCCAGTACTTC
>NA|few|TRBV2|TRBJ2-3
CASRAPTASTDTQYF
TGTGCCAGCAGAGCCCCGACAGCTAGCACAGATACGCAGTATTTT
>TRBD2|few|TRBV7-6|TRBJ2-2
CASSSRLADTGELFF
TGTGCCAGCAGCTCCCGACTAGCGGACACCGGGGAGCTGTTTTTT
>NA|NA|TRBV19|TRBJ2-5
CASSTGRRVETQYF
TGTGCCAGTAGTACGGGAAGGAGAGTAGAGACCCAGTACTTC
>TRBD2|many|TRBV6-2/TRBV6-3|TRBJ2-1
CASSYSELAGGPSSSYNEQFF
TGTGCCAGCAGTTACTCGGAACTAGCGGGAGGGCCTTCGAGTTCCTACAATGAGCAGTTCTTC
>NA|many|TRBV7-8|TRBJ2-5
CASSFTRRAETQYF
TGTGCCAGCAGCTTCACGAGAAGGGCGGAGACCCAGTACTTC
>NA|NA|TRBV6-5|TRBJ1-5
CASSLSQAQPQHF
TGTGCCAGCAGTTTGTCCCAGGCACAGCCCCAGCATTTT
>TRBD1|NA|TRBV24-1|TRBJ1-2
CATSDLDRDTGYTF
TGTGCCACCAGTGATTTGGACAGGGATACAGGCTACACCTTC
>NA|NA|TRBV7-2|TRBJ2-7
CASSLGDTTYEQYF
TGTGCCAGCAGCTTGGGGGACACCACCTACGAGCAGTACTTC
>TRBD2|NA|TRBV19|TRBJ2-1
CASSTRRELEQFF
TGTGCCAGTAGTACTCGGCGGGAGCTTGAGCAGTTCTTC
>TRBD2|many|TRBV7-2|TRBJ2-1
CASSFPGAGAWNEQFF
TGTGCCAGCAGCTTTCCCGGAGCGGGGGCGTGGAATGAGCAGTTCTTC
>NA|NA|TRBV5-1|TRBJ2-5
CASSSGQPRETQYF
TGCGCCAGCAGCTCAGGACAGCCCAGGGAGACCCAGTACTTC
>TRBD1|NA|TRBV20-1|TRBJ1-2
CSARSPDRGGYTF
TGCAGTGCTAGATCCCCGGACAGGGGCGGCTACACCTTC
>NA|NA|TRBV6-6|TRBJ2-5
CASSFTRGTRLQETQYF
TGTGCCAGCAGTTTTACTCGTGGGACACGCCTGCAGGAGACCCAGTACTTC
>NA|many|TRBV6-1|TRBJ2-1
CASSWQGGYNEQFF
TGTGCCAGCAGTTGGCAGGGGGGCTACAATGAGCAGTTCTTC
>TRBD1|many|TRBV7-8|TRBJ2-7
CASSLLAGGASYEQYF
TGTGCCAGCAGCTTATTGGCAGGGGGCGCCTCGTACGAGCAGTACTTC
>NA|many|TRBV12-3/TRBV12-4|TRBJ1-2
CASSRGQVFNYGYTF
TGTGCCAGCAGCCGAGGTCAGGTTTTTAACTATGGCTACACCTTC
>NA|many|TRBV7-2|TRBJ2-3
CASSLDLRFTDTQYF
TGTGCCAGCAGCCTGGATCTCCGATTCACAGATACGCAGTATTTT
>NA|many|TRBV6-2/TRBV6-3|TRBJ2-7
CASSYSLRTYEQYF
TGTGCCAGCAGTTACTCGTTAAGAACCTACGAGCAGTACTTC
>TRBD2|few|TRBV2|TRBJ2-3
CASSRELAGEDTQYF
TGTGCCAGCTCGCGGGAGCTAGCGGGGGAAGATACGCAGTATTTT
>TRBD1|NA|TRBV20-1|TRBJ2-3
CSARARQGTDTQYF
TGCAGTGCTAGAGCTCGACAGGGGACAGATACGCAGTATTTT